This passage covers 9 T cell receptor beta chains from one sample sequenced in a study of T cell responses to AZD1222 COVID-19 vaccine. Libraries were prepared by immunoSEQ multiplex PCR; TCRdb keeps only in-frame clonotypes and omits some of them. This sample has approximately 130,000 clones, with 92% found just once. The sample here was peripheral blood, taken on day 0 of AZD1222 vaccination. Receptors originate from an adult in good health.

V is TRBV10-1 and J is TRBJ2-3; 7 positions match TRBD2. The CDR3 sequence is 17 residues long. Germline loops: CDR1 WNHNN, CDR2 SYGVQD (reference sequence). Germline trimming cut 5 bases from V and 4 bases from J; bases unmatched to any gene: 15. Here the CDR3 reads CASSYESGGGPSDTQYF. The CDR3 DNA reads as TGCGCCAGCAGTTACGAGTCCGGGGGAGGGCCCTCAGATACGCAGTATTTT.

V usage is TRBV20-1 and J usage is TRBJ1-1; D is ambiguous. CDR3 length equals 10 residues. Germline V gene data show CDR1 as DFQATT and CDR2 as SNEGSKA (reference sequence). The ends were cut back, 4 bases at V and 11 bases at J, with 11 bases in the middle. The DNA of the CDR3 is TGCAGTGCTATGAGGGCCGGGGCTTTCTTT. It yields the protein CSAMRAGAFF.

The rearrangement joins TRBV4-1 to TRBJ2-7; D unresolved. V lost 1 base and J 7 bases, leaving 14 bases between the germline ends. Germline CDR1 MGHRA, CDR2 YSYEKL. This CDR3 comprises 14 residues. The CDR3 sequence: CASSQVPEFGEQYF. CDR3 nucleotide sequence: TGCGCCAGCAGCCAAGTTCCGGAGTTCGGAGAGCAGTACTTC.

The chain employs TRBV20-1 and TRBJ2-1, with 15 bases that match TRBD2. The CDR3 spans 15 residues. The germline gives CDR1 DFQATT, CDR2 SNEGSKA (reference sequence). Trimming at V came to 3 bases and at J to 8 bases, leaving 5 bases not matched to a gene. CDR3 loop: CSASRTSGRADEQFF. CDR3 bases: TGCAGTGCTAGTCGGACTAGCGGGAGGGCCGATGAGCAGTTCTTC.

V usage is TRBV7-9 and J usage is TRBJ2-2; D not certain. The CDR3 spans 13 residues. V lost 5 bases and J 7 bases, leaving 11 bases between the germline ends. Germline values: CDR1 SEHNR, CDR2 FQNEAQ (reference sequence). The CDR3 region is CASSPVNYGELFF. The CDR3 region has the DNA TGTGCCAGCAGCCCGGTAAATTACGGGGAGCTGTTTTTT.

The rearrangement links TRBV19 to TRBJ1-5; perhaps TRBD1 as D (6 bases). Trimming left V 3 bases short and J 3 bases short, with 12 bases between. In germline, CDR1 is LNHDA, CDR2 SQIVND (reference sequence). The CDR3 totals 15 residues. The CDR3 bases are TGTGCCAGTAGTATCGCGGGACAAATCAATCAGCCCCAGCATTTT. It translates to CASSIAGQINQPQHF.

This chain connects TRBV6-4 to TRBJ2-3, with 9 bases fitting TRBD1. The germline CDR1 and CDR2 sequences are MRHNA and SNTAGT. The CDR3 has 14 residues. The junction had 6 bases not matched to a gene; V was cut back by 5 bases and J by 6 bases. CDR3 loop: CASSRDRGSDTQYF. CDR3 nucleotides: TGTGCCAGCAGTCGAGACAGGGGGTCGGATACGCAGTATTTT.

This clone was picked up one time. This chain connects TRBV7-6 to TRBJ2-2; D is possibly TRBD1 (5 bases). Germline values: CDR1 SGHVS, CDR2 FNYEAQ. The CDR3 length is 15 residues. With 0 bases removed from V and 4 bases from J, the gap between germline ends came to 9 bases. CDR3 sequence: CASSLAPGFTGELFF. The CDR3 DNA is TGTGCCAGCAGCTTAGCACCAGGGTTCACCGGGGAGCTGTTTTTT.

V gene TRBV5-1 combines with J gene TRBJ2-7; D is unclear. The length of the CDR3 is 14 residues. Germline CDR1 reads SGHRS; CDR2 reads YFSETQ. The ends were cut back, 0 bases at V and 3 bases at J, with 10 bases in the middle. CDR3 sequence: CASSLDQSIYEQYF. The CDR3, as DNA: TGCGCCAGCAGCTTGGACCAGTCAATCTACGAGCAGTACTTC.